This T cell receptor (beta chain) was found in a study of blood T cells in healthy people across ages (dated by TCRdb to 2014 to 2015). Regarding the research as a whole: In model experiments, template switching captured about one uniquely barcoded TCR beta cDNA molecule for every two T cells. Using deep sequencing normalized with unique cDNA molecular identifiers, the study measured how TCR beta repertoire diversity changes with age. The donors were split into four age groups: young (average around 15 years), middle-aged (39), aged (roughly 65) and long-lived (over 75). Donors of different ages were randomly distributed across sequencing lanes to avoid experimental bias. For two donors (one aged 18 to 29 and one aged 80 or older), the study analyzed two additional independent replicas of 1 million unique cDNA reads from the same blood draw.

Library preparation was by 5' RACE. Reads for this sample came from an Illumina HiSeq 2500. A second PCR of about 7 to 12 cycles was performed with a sample-barcoded 5' primer and a J-beta primer mix. A unique molecular identifier was introduced onto each TCR beta cDNA molecule by a template-switch 5' adaptor carrying 12 random nucleotides. Each sample yielded at least 3 million CDR3-containing paired-end reads. First-strand cDNA was synthesized from all RNA with the Mint cDNA synthesis kit, primed by a TRBC-specific oligonucleotide. Following uracil-DNA glycosylase treatment, all cDNA underwent a first 18-cycle PCR with the universal primers M1SS and BC2_uni_R. The study's processing was this. Normalization of each sample was performed by random selection of 1 million high-quality reads, each carrying a distinct molecular identifier. Reads with shared molecular identifiers were discarded instead of being binned into consensus sequences. MiTCR, run with a Q25 quality threshold and the strictest error-elimination algorithm, handled CDR3 identification, clonotype clustering and error correction. A nonparametric unseen species model using Euler transformation provided a lower-bound estimate of total TCR beta diversity. In TCRdb, the public reads were trimmed at Q25 with fastp and aligned with MiXCR, with productive beta chains retained. Every CDR3 protein is listed once, alongside the most common genes and DNA of its rows. For this entry, the V and J calls and clone size follow TCRdb and not the study's own pipeline. Present in this sample are 750,000 to 950,000 distinct CDR3 sequences, about 48% of which were seen just once. Roughly 37% of the sample lies in the top ten.

Only a few counts were recorded for this clonotype. This clone's antigen is unknown. No qualities accompany the bases; no much larger clone lies one base away. Beyond this particular receptor, the publication reports: Because profiling used bulk unsorted PBMCs, naive and antigen-experienced compartments could not be compared conclusively. As age increased, observed TCR beta diversity per million T cells dropped in a roughly linear way, and a significant reduction was already evident by age 40. A strong correlation was found between observed TCR beta diversity and the percentage of naive T cells measured by flow cytometry. Because the CMV infection status of the donors was unknown, age-related changes in expanded clonotypes may potentially have been confounded. Compared with the aged group, more naive CD4+ T cells, fewer expanded clones and increased TCR diversity were shown by the long-lived group, suggesting age selection. Estimates of total diversity based on one million sequenced T cells were considered lower bounds and underestimates.

Systemically healthy Caucasian individuals from Russia, approximately 39 in total and aged about 6 to 95 years, were included as donors. Each donor gave roughly 11 milliliters of peripheral blood, drawn into EDTA-treated Vacutainer tubes. Ficoll-Paque density-gradient centrifugation was used to isolate PBMCs, with at least 7 million obtained per sample. Total RNA, at least 6 micrograms per sample, was extracted from PBMCs with Trizol reagent. For every donor, an aliquot of PBMCs went through flow cytometry to measure the percentages of naive CD45RAhigh/CD27high T cells. V is shortened by 5 bases, J by 3 bases, and the region joining them spans 13 bases. The CDR3 numbers 13 residues from cysteine through phenylalanine. CDR3 DNA only is kept here, 39 bases in frame from base 1. Taken from the germline V gene, the CDR1 and CDR2 loops are SQVTM and ANQGSEA.

The sample taken for sequencing was blood. This receptor was identified in a man older than 75 in good health. The chain is assembled from TRBV29-1 and TRBJ1-1; the D gene is possibly TRBD1, with 5 bases matching. The CDR3 here reads CSVTNVGDTEAFF. The DNA sequence is given as TGCAGCGTTACGAACGTGGGGGACACTGAAGCTTTCTTT. The variable domain in full, with residues beyond the CDR3 obtained from the reference TRBV29-1 and TRBJ1-1 genes, is SAVISQKPSRDICQRGTSLTIQCQVDSQVTMMFWYRQQPGQSLTLIATANQGSEATYESGFVIDKFPISRPNLTFSTLTVSNMSPEDSSIYLCSVTNVGDTEAFFGQGTRLTVV.